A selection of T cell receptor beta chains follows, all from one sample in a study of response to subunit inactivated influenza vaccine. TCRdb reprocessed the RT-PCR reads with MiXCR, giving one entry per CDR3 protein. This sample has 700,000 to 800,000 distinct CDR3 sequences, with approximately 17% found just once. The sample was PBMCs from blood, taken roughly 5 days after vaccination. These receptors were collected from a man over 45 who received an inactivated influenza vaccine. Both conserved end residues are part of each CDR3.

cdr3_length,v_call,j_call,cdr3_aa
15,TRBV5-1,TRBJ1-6,CASSLEGRQFSPLHF
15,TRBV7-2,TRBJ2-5,CASSLSLSGGETQYF
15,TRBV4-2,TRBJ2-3,CASSLEGVRTDTQYF
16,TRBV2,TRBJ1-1,CASSERPGGGGPEAFF
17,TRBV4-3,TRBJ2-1,CASSQVLAGGQYNEQFF
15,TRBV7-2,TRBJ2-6,CASSLTGIGANVLTF
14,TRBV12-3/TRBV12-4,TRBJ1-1,CASRELTGGTEAFF
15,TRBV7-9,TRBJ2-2,CASSLRDTRSGELFF
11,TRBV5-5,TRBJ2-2,CASSFLGELFF
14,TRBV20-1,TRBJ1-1,CSARRGPGYTEAFF
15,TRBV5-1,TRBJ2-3,CASSLAWGSTDTQYF
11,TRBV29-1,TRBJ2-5,CSVGFQETQYF
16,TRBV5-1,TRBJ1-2,CASSLDQQGRGYGYTF
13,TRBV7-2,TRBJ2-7,CASSSTWVYEQYF
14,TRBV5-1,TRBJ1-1,CASSFTGMGTEAFF
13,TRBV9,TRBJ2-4,CASSVAGVNIQYF
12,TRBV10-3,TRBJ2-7,CAIAGQSYEQYF
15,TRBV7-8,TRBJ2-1,CASSTQGRSYNEQFF
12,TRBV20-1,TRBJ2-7,CSARPQMDEQYF
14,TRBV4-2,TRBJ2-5,CASSSTTAQETQYF